This T cell receptor beta chain was documented in a study of CD8 T cells in Susac syndrome. Background on the study: Blood was drawn from patients with Susac syndrome. At that point, they were therapy-naive, on corticosteroids, or on intravenous immunoglobulin alone.

With random hexamers, about 0.5 to 1 ug RNA was reverse transcribed. Using its own MiXCR run on the immunoSEQ multiplex PCR reads, TCRdb lists one record per CDR3 protein. The sample includes 95,000 to 150,000 distinct CDR3 sequences, just under 95% of them seen just once. CDR1 is SGDLS and CDR2 is YYNGEE in the germline V gene. The CDR3 loop spans 16 amino acids. Losses at the gene ends were 4 bases for V and 0 bases for J; bases not matched to a gene: 8. This chain joins TRBV9 and TRBJ1-2, with 8 bases matching TRBD1. The sequence came from a human donor with Susac syndrome. Sequences were obtained from CD8+ T cells from PBMCs. The CDR3 nucleotides are TGTGCCAGCAGCCCACCACAGGGGGAAGCTAACTATGGCTACACCTTC. Its protein is CASSPPQGEANYGYTF.